Below are 24 T cell receptor beta chains sequenced from a single sample in a study of T cell changes during pregnancy in multiple sclerosis. Sequenced by immunoSEQ multiplex PCR; TCRdb stores in-frame clones only, minus some. The sample holds tens of thousands of clones, 80% to 95% seen once. Here the sequenced sample was CD8+ T cells from peripheral blood mononuclear cells, taken in the third trimester of pregnancy. The receptors derive from a female donor with multiple sclerosis, enrolled in a pregnancy study.

V and J are TRBV4-3 and TRBJ2-2, with TRBD2 identical over 9 bases. The V and J ends lost 0 bases and 6 bases, in that order; junction bases with no gene match: 8. Per germline, CDR1 LGHNA and CDR2 YSLEER. This CDR3 contains 17 residues. CDR3 protein: CASSQDLAGSPSGELFF. The CDR3 nucleotides are TGCGCCAGCAGCCAAGATCTAGCGGGGTCCCCATCCGGGGAGCTGTTTTTT.

The genes are TRBV4-3 and TRBJ2-2, with unresolved D. The CDR3 spans 16 residues. Trimming removed 0 bases from V and 0 bases from J, with 8 bases in between. Germline V gene data show CDR1 as LGHNA and CDR2 as YSLEER. CDR3 sequence reads: CASSQDRGSNTGELFF. The CDR3 region has the DNA TGCGCCAGCAGCCAAGACCGAGGCTCGAACACCGGGGAGCTGTTTTTT.

The V and J genes are TRBV29-1 and TRBJ2-1, with 10 bases identical to TRBD2. Unmatched junction bases numbered 8, after V lost 7 bases and J lost 8 bases. Germline values: CDR1 SQVTM, CDR2 ANQGSEA. This CDR3 has 13 residues. CDR3 sequence reads: CSGFPAGGDEQFF. Written as DNA, the CDR3 is TGCAGCGGATTCCCAGCGGGAGGGGATGAGCAGTTCTTC.

In this sample, this clone turned up once. The rearrangement links TRBV6-1 to TRBJ1-1; the D gene is possibly TRBD1 (5 bases). The germline V gene encodes CDR1 MNHNS and CDR2 SASEGT. V was clipped by 4 bases and J by 4 bases, with 16 bases between them. The CDR3 contains 15 residues. The CDR3 nucleotides are TGTGCCAGCAGTGTTACCGGGACTGGAGTCACTGAAGCTTTCTTT. It codes for CASSVTGTGVTEAFF.

This clone appeared a single time. The chain has TRBV7-2 and TRBJ1-1, with 8 bases aligning to TRBD1. Per germline, CDR1 SGHTA and CDR2 FQGNSA. V shed 4 bases and J 3 bases; nucleotides not matched to a gene: 7. The CDR3 totals 15 residues. The CDR3 loop is CASSSDRDRYTEAFF. The CDR3 bases are TGTGCCAGCAGCTCGGACAGGGACCGCTACACTGAAGCTTTCTTT.

The gene calls are TRBV14 and TRBJ2-5; 9 positions match TRBD2. V shed 0 bases and J 5 bases; nucleotides not matched to a gene: 10. The CDR3 runs 17 residues. CDR1 and CDR2 (germline): SGHDN, FVKESK. CDR3 amino acids: CASSQDGRLAGIETQYF. CDR3 bases: TGTGCCAGCAGCCAAGATGGTCGTCTAGCGGGAATTGAGACCCAGTACTTC.

The chain recombines TRBV4-2 with TRBJ2-7; TRBD1 is a possible D gene (5 bases). The CDR3 runs 14 residues. Trimming cost V 0 bases and J 3 bases, with 9 bases left between them. Germline CDR1 LGHNA, CDR2 YNFKEQ. This chain's CDR3 is CASSQEEGVYEQYF. As DNA, the CDR3 is TGTGCCAGCAGCCAAGAAGAAGGGGTCTACGAGCAGTACTTC.

CDR3 region: CASSLESSNEKLFF. CDR3 DNA: TGTGCCAGCAGCTTGGAATCGTCTAATGAAAAACTGTTTTTT. The chain is built from TRBV5-6 and TRBJ1-4; D not resolved. The CDR3 is made up of 14 amino acids. Deletions cut 0 bases from V and 3 bases from J, with 6 bases between. Germline V lookup: CDR1 SGHDT, CDR2 YYEEEE.

The rearrangement uses TRBV7-9 and TRBJ2-3; 8 bases line up with TRBD2. The CDR3 spans 15 residues. CDR1 is SEHNR, CDR2 FQNEAQ, per germline (reference sequence). V lost 5 bases, J lost 4 bases, and 8 bases stayed unmatched. The CDR3 sequence is CASSQERAGADTQYF. CDR3 bases: TGTGCCAGCAGCCAAGAGCGAGCGGGAGCAGATACGCAGTATTTT.

The chain carries TRBV5-6 and TRBJ1-2; D gene ambiguous. Between the trimmed V and J ends, which lost 0 bases and 0 bases, there was a span of 6 bases. This CDR3 is 14 amino acids long. Germline-derived CDR1 and CDR2 are SGHDT and YYEEEE. The CDR3 nucleotides read TGTGCCAGCAGCTTGGACAAAGCTAACTATGGCTACACCTTC. Its translation is CASSLDKANYGYTF.

V and J are TRBV7-2 and TRBJ1-2; no firm D call. This CDR3 has 12 residues. Deletions cut 10 bases from V and 5 bases from J, with 14 bases between. Germline CDR1 reads SGHTA; CDR2 reads FQGNSA. The CDR3 DNA reads TGTGCCACCGTAAATGGGGAGTATGGCTACACCTTC. Translating it yields CATVNGEYGYTF.

The CDR3 here is CSVEKGENGYTF. CDR3 DNA: TGCAGCGTTGAGAAGGGAGAGAATGGCTACACCTTC. The chain employs TRBV29-1 and TRBJ1-2; no clear D gene. The V gene lost 3 bases and the J gene lost 6 bases, with 11 bases spanning the gap. The CDR3 totals 12 residues. Germline V lookup: CDR1 SQVTM, CDR2 ANQGSEA.

This clone was seen only once. The CDR3 sequence: CASSLGDFYGYTF. The CDR3 nucleotides are TGTGCCAGCAGCTTGGGGGACTTCTATGGCTACACCTTC. V usage is TRBV5-6 and J usage is TRBJ1-2, with D perhaps TRBD1 (5 bases). Germline V gene sequence: CDR1 SGHDT, CDR2 YYEEEE. V was clipped by 0 bases and J by 4 bases, with 7 bases between them. The CDR3 spans 13 residues.

The chain carries TRBV7-6 and TRBJ2-1; 8 bases are a match to TRBD2. V trimming: 1 base; J trimming: 4 bases; junction bases outside the gene matches: 12. This CDR3 is built from 18 residues. The germline CDR1 and CDR2 sequences are SGHVS and FNYEAQ. The CDR3 region is CASSLVASSREVYNEQFF. CDR3 nucleotide sequence: TGTGCCAGCAGCTTAGTCGCCTCATCGCGGGAGGTGTACAATGAGCAGTTCTTC.

The J gene is TRBJ1-1, the V gene TRBV19; TRBD1 is a possible D gene (6 bases). The germline V and J ends were trimmed by 5 bases and 3 bases, with 16 bases remaining between them. The CDR3 has 15 residues. The germline CDR1 and CDR2 sequences are LNHDA and SQIVND (reference sequence). The CDR3 coding sequence is TGTGCCAGTAGTTGGGGGGGCGCATTGGACACTGAAGCTTTCTTT. Its protein product is CASSWGGALDTEAFF. Based on the CDR3 plus reference TRBV19 and TRBJ1-1, the full variable domain is DGGITQSPKYLFRKEGQNVTLSCEQNLNHDAMYWYRQDPGQGLRLIYYSQIVNDFQKGDIAEGYSVSREKKESFPLTVTSAQKNPTAFYLCASSWGGALDTEAFFGQGTRLTVV.

This chain connects TRBV13 to TRBJ2-1; 9 nucleotides line up with TRBD2. V gave up 4 bases and J gave up 10 bases; unmatched junction bases: 14. The CDR3 is made up of 16 amino acids. CDR1 PRHDT and CDR2 FYEKMQ come from the germline V gene (reference sequence). CDR3 DNA: TGTGCCAGCAGCTCAGGAGCGGGAGGTCCGGTGGGGGAGCAGTTCTTC. Residues: CASSSGAGGPVGEQFF.

This clone was recorded only once. The J gene is TRBJ2-3, the V gene TRBV5-1; 10 nucleotides match TRBD2. The CDR3 has 21 residues. The junction had 19 bases not matched to a gene; V was cut back by 0 bases and J by 3 bases. Germline V gene sequence: CDR1 SGHRS, CDR2 YFSETQ. CDR3 nucleotide sequence: TGCGCCAGCAGCTTGGACTTGGGTAAGCGGGAGGGCCTTAGAAGAACAGATACGCAGTATTTT. It translates to CASSLDLGKREGLRRTDTQYF.

The chain has TRBV28 and TRBJ1-1; 7 nucleotides agree with TRBD1. Trimming cost V 3 bases and J 3 bases; bases outside gene matches: 7. The CDR3 covers 15 residues. Germline CDR1 reads MDHEN; CDR2 reads SYDVKM. CDR3 amino acids: CASSFRGQGDTEAFF. The CDR3 region has the DNA TGTGCCAGCAGTTTTCGGGGTCAGGGGGACACTGAAGCTTTCTTT.

The V and J genes are TRBV5-1 and TRBJ2-7; D not resolved. Germline CDR1 and CDR2: SGHRS and YFSETQ. The germline V and J ends were trimmed by 4 bases and 2 bases, with 10 bases remaining between them. The CDR3 consists of 13 residues. CDR3 region: CASSQSTTYEQYF. CDR3 DNA: TGCGCCAGCAGCCAGTCGACAACCTACGAGCAGTACTTC. Based on the CDR3 plus reference TRBV5-1 and TRBJ2-7, the full variable domain is KAGVTQTPRYLIKTRGQQVTLSCSPISGHRSVSWYQQTPGQGLQFLFEYFSETQRNKGNFPGRFSGRQFSNSRSEMNVSTLELGDSALYLCASSQSTTYEQYFGPGTRLTVT.

This clone was recorded only once. The rearrangement links TRBV19 to TRBJ2-2, with D maybe TRBD2 (5 bases). This CDR3 is 16 amino acids long. Looked up from germline, CDR1 is LNHDA and CDR2 is SQIVND (reference sequence). Between the trimmed V and J ends, which lost 3 bases and 1 base, there was a span of 12 bases. The CDR3 sequence: CASSMPGLENTGELFF. Here the CDR3 DNA reads TGTGCCAGTAGTATGCCGGGGTTAGAGAACACCGGGGAGCTGTTTTTT. Filled out from reference TRBV19 and TRBJ2-2, the complete variable domain reads DGGITQSPKYLFRKEGQNVTLSCEQNLNHDAMYWYRQDPGQGLRLIYYSQIVNDFQKGDIAEGYSVSREKKESFPLTVTSAQKNPTAFYLCASSMPGLENTGELFFGEGSRLTVL.

This clone has a single count. The V gene is TRBV5-6, the J gene TRBJ2-7; 7 positions match TRBD1. With V trimmed by 0 bases and J by 4 bases, 7 bases remained unmatched. Germline values: CDR1 SGHDT, CDR2 YYEEEE. The CDR3 sequence is 15 residues long. The CDR3 here is CASSLDRGNRYEQYF. CDR3 DNA sequence: TGTGCCAGCAGCTTGGACAGGGGAAACAGATACGAGCAGTACTTC. The full variable domain, in which reference TRBV5-6 and TRBJ2-7 provide the parts outside the CDR3, is DAGVTQSPTHLIKTRGQQVTLRCSPKSGHDTVSWYQQALGQGPQFIFQYYEEEERQRGNFPDRFSGHQFPNYSSELNVNALLLGDSALYLCASSLDRGNRYEQYFGPGTRLTVT.

This chain's CDR3 is CASRKTRTSGRTSTDTQYF. CDR3 nucleotide sequence: TGTGCCAGCCGTAAAACGAGGACTAGCGGGAGGACTAGCACAGATACGCAGTATTTT. The rearrangement uses TRBV7-9 and TRBJ2-3, with TRBD2 identical over 14 bases. Germline values: CDR1 SEHNR, CDR2 FQNEAQ (reference sequence). The CDR3 loop spans 19 amino acids. V lost 8 bases to trimming and J lost 0 bases; unmatched junction nucleotides: 13.

This chain links TRBV28 with TRBJ1-4, with D possibly being TRBD1 (6 bases). Germline lookup yields CDR1 MDHEN and CDR2 SYDVKM. V was pared by 2 bases and J by 3 bases, with 16 bases between. The CDR3 is made up of 17 amino acids. The CDR3, as DNA: TGTGCCAGCAGTTTACTCGAACGGGGGGGGCCTAATGAAAAACTGTTTTTT. Amino acid sequence: CASSLLERGGPNEKLFF.

J is TRBJ2-1 and V is TRBV27; 7 nucleotides match TRBD2. Unmatched junction bases numbered 3, after V lost 2 bases and J lost 2 bases. The CDR3 runs to 15 residues. Germline CDR1 is MNHEY and CDR2 is SMNVEV (reference sequence). The CDR3 spells CASSLSLAAYNEQFF. CDR3 in DNA: TGTGCCAGCAGTTTAAGTCTAGCGGCCTACAATGAGCAGTTCTTC.